The rows below give T cell receptor beta chains drawn from one sample of a study of human T cells and chemical hapten exposure. MiXCR was run by TCRdb on the RACE reads, yielding one entry per CDR3 protein. The sample records over 300,000 distinct CDR3 sequences, 4.5% to 5.5% being singletons. Sequencing was performed on whole blood, taken in connection with sensitization to the hapten diphenylcyclopropenone (DPC). The receptors shown here come from a woman in her forties or fifties with alopecia areata. Some clones in this sample may be carry-over from other donors' samples. Each CDR3 is given with its conserved first and last residue. D genes are given only for firm matches. Clone size is stated in some rows and not others, as once, few, many or a class when expanded.

cdr3_aa cdr3_nt v_call cdr3_length d_call j_call clone_size
CASSSVHNEQFF TGTGCCAGCAGCTCGGTACACAATGAGCAGTTCTTC TRBV11-2 12 - TRBJ2-1 many
CASSSVDREEKLFF TGTGCCAGCAGTTCAGTTGACAGGGAGGAAAAACTGTTTTTT TRBV6-5 14 TRBD1 TRBJ1-4 few
CSAQTGLNTEAFF TGCAGCGCTCAGACAGGGTTGAACACTGAAGCTTTCTTT TRBV29-1 13 TRBD1 TRBJ1-1 many
CSARDRREGTDTQYF TGCAGTGCTAGAGATCGGCGGGAGGGCACAGATACGCAGTATTTT TRBV20-1 15 TRBD2 TRBJ2-3 many
CASSSNWQPQHF TGTGCCAGCAGTTCTAATTGGCAGCCCCAGCATTTT TRBV12-3/TRBV12-4 12 - TRBJ1-5 few
CASSNRTELQPQHF TGTGCCAGCAGCAATAGGACAGAACTTCAGCCCCAGCATTTT TRBV21-1 14 - TRBJ1-5 few
CASSLVTGPRGWTEAFF TGTGCCAGCAGCTTAGTGACGGGGCCGAGGGGTTGGACTGAAGCTTTCTTT TRBV7-9 17 - TRBJ1-1 many
CASSSLGAGYGYTF TGTGCCAGCAGTTCCCTCGGGGCCGGCTATGGCTACACCTTC TRBV12-3/TRBV12-4 14 - TRBJ1-2 many
CASRRDSRNTEAFF TGTGCCAGCAGGCGGGACTCCAGAAACACTGAAGCTTTCTTT TRBV7-9 14 - TRBJ1-1 few
CSARGLAGSYEQYF TGCAGTGCTCGCGGACTAGCGGGGTCCTACGAGCAGTACTTC TRBV20-1 14 TRBD2 TRBJ2-7 many
CASSLEGGSGNEQFF TGTGCCAGCAGCTTAGAGGGGGGCAGCGGCAATGAGCAGTTCTTC TRBV11-2 15 - TRBJ2-1 -
CASKSGEYEQFF TGTGCCAGCAAGAGCGGGGAGTATGAGCAGTTCTTC TRBV13 12 TRBD2 TRBJ2-1 -
CASSNRRDTYNEQFF TGTGCCAGCAGCAATAGGAGGGATACCTACAATGAGCAGTTCTTC TRBV2 15 - TRBJ2-1 few
CASSGPDRDRGADTQYF TGCGCCAGCAGTGGCCCCGACCGAGACAGGGGCGCAGATACGCAGTATTTT TRBV10-1 17 TRBD1 TRBJ2-3 many
CSARPIRARYNEQFF TGCAGTGCTAGGCCCATCAGGGCCCGATACAATGAGCAGTTCTTC TRBV20-1 15 - TRBJ2-1 many
CSVTPADSYEQYF TGCAGCGTTACCCCCGCGGATTCCTACGAGCAGTACTTC TRBV29-1 13 - TRBJ2-7 few
CASMGEMNTEAFF TGTGCCAGCATGGGAGAAATGAACACTGAAGCTTTCTTT TRBV25-1 13 - TRBJ1-1 few